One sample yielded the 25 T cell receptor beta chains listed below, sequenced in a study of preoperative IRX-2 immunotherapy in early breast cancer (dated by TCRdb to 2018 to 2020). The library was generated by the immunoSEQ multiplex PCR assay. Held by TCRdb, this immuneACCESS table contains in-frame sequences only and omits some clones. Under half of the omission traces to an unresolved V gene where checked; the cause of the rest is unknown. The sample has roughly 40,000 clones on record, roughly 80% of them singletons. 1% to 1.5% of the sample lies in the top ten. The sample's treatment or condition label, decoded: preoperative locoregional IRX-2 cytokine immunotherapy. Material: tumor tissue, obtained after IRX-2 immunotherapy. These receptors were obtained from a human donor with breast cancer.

CDR3 coding DNA: TGTGCCAGTAGTATAATGTTTGATTCTAGCACAGATACGCAGTATTTT. Amino acid sequence: CASSIMFDSSTDTQYF. The chain links TRBV19 to TRBJ2-3; D is unresolved. V lost 2 bases to trimming and J lost 0 bases, with 12 bases between them. CDR1 is LNHDA, CDR2 SQIVND, per germline (reference sequence). The CDR3 has 16 amino acids.

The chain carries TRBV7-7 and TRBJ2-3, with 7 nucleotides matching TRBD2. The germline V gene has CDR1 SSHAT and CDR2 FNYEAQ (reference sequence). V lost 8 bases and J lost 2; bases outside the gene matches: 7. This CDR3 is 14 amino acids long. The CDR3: CASGGEGPTDTQYF. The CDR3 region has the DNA TGTGCCAGCGGGGGGGAGGGCCCCACAGATACGCAGTATTTT.

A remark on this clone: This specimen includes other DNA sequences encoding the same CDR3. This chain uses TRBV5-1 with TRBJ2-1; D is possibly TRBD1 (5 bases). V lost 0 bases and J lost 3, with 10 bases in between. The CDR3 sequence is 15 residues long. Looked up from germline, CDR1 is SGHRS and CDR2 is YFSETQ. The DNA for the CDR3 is TGCGCCAGCAGCTTGGCCGGTCAGGGCTACAATGAGCAGTTCTTC. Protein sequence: CASSLAGQGYNEQFF.

CDR3 nucleotides: TGTGCCAGTAATCGAAAATGGGCGGGAGCCGATGAGCAGTTCTTC. Residues: CASNRKWAGADEQFF. The chain has TRBV19 and TRBJ2-1; TRBD2 matches 7 bases. V gave up 7 bases and J gave up 8 bases; unmatched junction bases: 14. This CDR3 spans 15 amino acids. Germline CDR1 and CDR2: LNHDA and SQIVND (reference sequence).

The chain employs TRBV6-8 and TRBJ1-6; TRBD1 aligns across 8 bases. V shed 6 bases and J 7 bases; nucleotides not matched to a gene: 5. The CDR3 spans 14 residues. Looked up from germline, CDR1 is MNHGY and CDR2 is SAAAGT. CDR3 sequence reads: CASSPGQGNSPLHF. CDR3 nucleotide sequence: TGTGCCAGCAGCCCCGGACAGGGAAATTCACCCCTCCACTTT.

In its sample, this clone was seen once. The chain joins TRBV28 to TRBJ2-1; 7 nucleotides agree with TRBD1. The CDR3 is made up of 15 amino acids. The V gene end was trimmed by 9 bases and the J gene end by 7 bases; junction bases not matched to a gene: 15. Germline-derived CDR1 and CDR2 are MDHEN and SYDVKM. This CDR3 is CASSIRDSLGNEQFF. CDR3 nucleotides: TGTGCCAGTTCCATCCGGGACAGTCTGGGAAATGAGCAGTTCTTC.

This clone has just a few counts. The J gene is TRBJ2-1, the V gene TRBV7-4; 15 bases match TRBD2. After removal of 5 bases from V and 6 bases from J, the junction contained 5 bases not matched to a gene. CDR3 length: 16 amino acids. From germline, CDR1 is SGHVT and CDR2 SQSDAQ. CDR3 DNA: TGTGCCAGCAGCCCACGGGGACTAGCGGGGGGCAATGAGCAGTTCTTC. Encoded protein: CASSPRGLAGGNEQFF.

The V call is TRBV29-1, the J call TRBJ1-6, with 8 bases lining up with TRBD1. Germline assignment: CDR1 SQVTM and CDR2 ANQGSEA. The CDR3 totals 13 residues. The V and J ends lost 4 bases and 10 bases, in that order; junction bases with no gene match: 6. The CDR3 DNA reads TGCAGCGTTGCGGACAGGGAAGGGTCACCCCTCCACTTT. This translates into CSVADREGSPLHF.

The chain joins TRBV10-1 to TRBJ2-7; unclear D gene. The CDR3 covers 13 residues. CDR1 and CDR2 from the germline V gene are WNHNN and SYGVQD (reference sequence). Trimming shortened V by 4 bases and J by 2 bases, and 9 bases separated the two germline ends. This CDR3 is CASSGSLTYEQYF. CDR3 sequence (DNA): TGCGCCAGCAGTGGCTCCCTTACCTACGAGCAGTACTTC.

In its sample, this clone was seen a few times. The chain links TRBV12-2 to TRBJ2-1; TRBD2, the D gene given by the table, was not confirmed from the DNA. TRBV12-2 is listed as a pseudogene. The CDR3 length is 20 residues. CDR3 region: CASRLHRELAGDDQYNEQFF. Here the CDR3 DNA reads TGTGCAAGTCGCCTGCACAGGGAACTAGCGGGAGACGACCAATACAATGAGCAGTTCTTC.

The CDR3 coding sequence is TGTGCCACTACATCTACCTTGAACACTGAAGCTTTCTTT. Translating gives CATTSTLNTEAFF. The chain has TRBV19 and TRBJ1-1; D is ambiguous. The CDR3 is 13 amino acids. The ends were cut back, 10 bases at V and 0 bases at J, with 12 bases in the middle. The germline V gene encodes CDR1 LNHDA and CDR2 SQIVND (reference sequence).

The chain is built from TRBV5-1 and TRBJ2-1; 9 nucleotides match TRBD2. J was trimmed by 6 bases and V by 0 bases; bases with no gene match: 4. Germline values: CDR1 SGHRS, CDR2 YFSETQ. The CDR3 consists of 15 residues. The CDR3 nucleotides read TGCGCCAGCAGCTTGGGGCTAGCGGGACTCAATGAGCAGTTCTTC. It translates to CASSLGLAGLNEQFF.

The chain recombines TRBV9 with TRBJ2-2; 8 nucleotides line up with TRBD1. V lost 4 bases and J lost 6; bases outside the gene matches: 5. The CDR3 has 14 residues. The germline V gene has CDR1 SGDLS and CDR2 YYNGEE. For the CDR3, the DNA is TGTGCCAGCAGCCAGGGGGCGCGGTCCGGGGAGCTGTTTTTT. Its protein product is CASSQGARSGELFF. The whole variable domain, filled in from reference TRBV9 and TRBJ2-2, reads DSGVTQTPKHLITATGQRVTLRCSPRSGDLSVYWYQQSLDQGLQFLIQYYNGEERAKGNILERFSAQQFPDLHSELNLSSLELGDSALYFCASSQGARSGELFFGEGSRLTVL.

CDR3 loop: CASPPNIGQGETDTQYF. The CDR3 DNA reads TGTGCCAGCCCACCAAACATCGGGCAGGGGGAAACAGATACGCAGTATTTT. The V and J genes are TRBV28 and TRBJ2-3, with TRBD1 identical over 7 bases. CDR1 is MDHEN, CDR2 SYDVKM, per germline. The V and J ends lost 8 bases and 3 bases, in that order; junction bases with no gene match: 17. The CDR3 loop spans 17 amino acids.

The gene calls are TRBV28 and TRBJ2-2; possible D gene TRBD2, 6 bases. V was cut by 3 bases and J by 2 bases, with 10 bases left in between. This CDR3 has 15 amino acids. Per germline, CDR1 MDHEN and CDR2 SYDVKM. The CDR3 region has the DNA TGTGCCAGCAGTTTCGGCGGGATCAACACCGGGGAGCTGTTTTTT. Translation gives CASSFGGINTGELFF.

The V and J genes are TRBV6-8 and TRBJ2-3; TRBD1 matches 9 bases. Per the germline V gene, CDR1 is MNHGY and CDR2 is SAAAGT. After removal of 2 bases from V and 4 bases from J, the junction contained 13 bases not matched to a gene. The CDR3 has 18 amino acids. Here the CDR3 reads CASSYGGTGFGGADTQYF. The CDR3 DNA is TGTGCCAGCAGTTACGGTGGGACAGGGTTCGGCGGGGCAGATACGCAGTATTTT.

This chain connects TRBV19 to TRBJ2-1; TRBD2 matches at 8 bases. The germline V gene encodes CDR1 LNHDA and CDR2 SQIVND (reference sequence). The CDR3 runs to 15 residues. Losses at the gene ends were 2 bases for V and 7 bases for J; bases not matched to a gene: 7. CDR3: CASSIPGGPRNEQFF. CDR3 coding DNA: TGTGCCAGTAGTATACCGGGAGGGCCCCGGAATGAGCAGTTCTTC.

The CDR3 DNA follows: TGTGCCAGCAGTCTTGGACAGGGGGCTGGGGCCAACGTCCTGACTTTC. This gives the protein CASSLGQGAGANVLTF. This chain uses TRBV6-8 with TRBJ2-6; 10 nucleotides line up with TRBD1. Germline CDR1 is MNHGY and CDR2 is SAAAGT. The V and J ends lost 5 bases and 2 bases, in that order; junction bases with no gene match: 3. This CDR3 comprises 16 residues.

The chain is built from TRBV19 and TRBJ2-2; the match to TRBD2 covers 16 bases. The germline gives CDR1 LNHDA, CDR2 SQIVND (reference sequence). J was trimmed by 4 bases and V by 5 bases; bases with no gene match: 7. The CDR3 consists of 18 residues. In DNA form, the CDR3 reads TGTGCCAGTAGTCCGGGACTAGCGGGAGGGCCTGGCACCGGGGAGCTGTTTTTT. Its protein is CASSPGLAGGPGTGELFF.

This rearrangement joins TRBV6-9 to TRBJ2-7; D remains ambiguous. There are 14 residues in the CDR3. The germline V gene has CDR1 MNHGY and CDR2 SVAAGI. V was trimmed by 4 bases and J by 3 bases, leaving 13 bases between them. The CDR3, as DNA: TGTGCCAGCAGTTTTTTCACGGGTGACTACGAGCAGTACTTC. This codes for CASSFFTGDYEQYF.

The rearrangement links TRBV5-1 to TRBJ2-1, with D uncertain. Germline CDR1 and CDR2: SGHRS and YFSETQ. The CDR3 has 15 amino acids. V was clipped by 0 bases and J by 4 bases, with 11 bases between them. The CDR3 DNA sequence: TGCGCCAGCAGCTTGGACTACCCTAGGTACAATGAGCAGTTCTTC. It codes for CASSLDYPRYNEQFF.

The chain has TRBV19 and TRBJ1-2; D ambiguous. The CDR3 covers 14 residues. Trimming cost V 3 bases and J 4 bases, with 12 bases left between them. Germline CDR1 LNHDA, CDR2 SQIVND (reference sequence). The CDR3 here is CASSMERPTYGYTF. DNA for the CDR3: TGTGCCAGTAGTATGGAAAGGCCTACCTATGGCTACACCTTC.

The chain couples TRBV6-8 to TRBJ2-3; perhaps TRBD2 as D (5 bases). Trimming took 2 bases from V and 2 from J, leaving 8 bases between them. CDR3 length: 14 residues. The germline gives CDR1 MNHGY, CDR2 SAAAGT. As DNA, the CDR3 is TGTGCCAGCAGTTACCCGGGGTCCACAGATACGCAGTATTTT. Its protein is CASSYPGSTDTQYF.

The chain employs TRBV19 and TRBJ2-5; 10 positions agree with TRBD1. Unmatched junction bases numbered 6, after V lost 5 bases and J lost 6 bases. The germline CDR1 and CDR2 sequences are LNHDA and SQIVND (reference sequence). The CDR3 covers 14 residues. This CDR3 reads CASSAWDRGKTQYF. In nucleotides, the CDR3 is TGTGCCAGTAGTGCCTGGGACAGGGGAAAGACCCAGTACTTC.

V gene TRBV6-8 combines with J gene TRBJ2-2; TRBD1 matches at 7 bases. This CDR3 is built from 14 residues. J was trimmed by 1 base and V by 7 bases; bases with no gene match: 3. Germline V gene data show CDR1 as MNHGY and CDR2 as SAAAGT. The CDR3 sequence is CASKDRRNTGELFF. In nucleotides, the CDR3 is TGTGCCAGCAAGGACAGGCGGAACACCGGGGAGCTGTTTTTT.